This TCR beta chain was recovered during a study of cytomegalovirus exposure and HLA in healthy donors. Overall study findings and caveats: Most TCR beta V segments were productive about 87% or about 30% of the time in an earlier analysis. Later analysis associated a missense DCLRE1C variant with TCR beta V- and J-gene trimming. Cytomegalovirus-associated TCR beta chains were listed, numbering 164. Using a false discovery rate of 0.05, a later analysis showed that 16,951 TCR beta sequences were associated with HLA alleles.

The CDR3 sequence is 14 residues long. Germline CDR1 reads SNHLY; CDR2 reads FYNNEI. The V gene end was trimmed by 6 bases and the J gene end by 8 bases; junction bases not matched to a gene: 10. Worth noting for this clone: Its target is unknown.

Vbeta (60) and Jbeta (13) primers were used in the PCR. The assay was immunoSEQ multiplex PCR, and TCRdb's table has in-frame clones only and misses some. The repertoire holds around 110,000 clones, with more than 60% as singletons. The gene calls are TRBV2 and TRBJ2-4; 7 nucleotides line up with TRBD2. Material for sequencing was PBMCs. The receptor was derived from a man aged 18 to 29 in good health and CMV-seronegative. CDR3 residues: CASRGGIFRDIQYF. CDR3 in DNA: TGTGCCAGCAGGGGAGGGATATTCAGGGACATTCAGTACTTC.